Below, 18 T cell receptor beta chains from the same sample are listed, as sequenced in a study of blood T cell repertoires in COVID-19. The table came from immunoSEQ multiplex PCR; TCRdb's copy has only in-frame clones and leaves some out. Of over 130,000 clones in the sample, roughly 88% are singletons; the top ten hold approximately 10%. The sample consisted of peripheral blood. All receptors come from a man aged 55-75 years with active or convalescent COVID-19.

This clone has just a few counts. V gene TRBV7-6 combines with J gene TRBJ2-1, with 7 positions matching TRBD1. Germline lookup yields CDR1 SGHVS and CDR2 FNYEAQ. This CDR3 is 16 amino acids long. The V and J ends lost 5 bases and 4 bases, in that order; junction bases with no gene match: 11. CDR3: CASSPSTGTRYNEQFF. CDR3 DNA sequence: TGTGCCAGCAGCCCATCGACAGGGACAAGGTACAATGAGCAGTTCTTC.

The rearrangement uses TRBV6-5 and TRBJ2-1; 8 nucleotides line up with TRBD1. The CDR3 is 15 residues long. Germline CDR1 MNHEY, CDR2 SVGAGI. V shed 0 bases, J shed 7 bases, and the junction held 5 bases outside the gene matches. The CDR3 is CASSYSLRGRNEQFF. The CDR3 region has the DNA TGTGCCAGCAGTTACTCGCTCAGGGGGCGAAATGAGCAGTTCTTC.

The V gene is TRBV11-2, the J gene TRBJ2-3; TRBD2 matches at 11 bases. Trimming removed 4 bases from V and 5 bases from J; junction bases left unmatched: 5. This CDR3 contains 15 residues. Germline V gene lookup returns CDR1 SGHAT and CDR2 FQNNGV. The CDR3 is CASSWTLAGGDTQYF. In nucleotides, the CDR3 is TGTGCCAGCAGCTGGACGCTAGCGGGAGGAGATACGCAGTATTTT.

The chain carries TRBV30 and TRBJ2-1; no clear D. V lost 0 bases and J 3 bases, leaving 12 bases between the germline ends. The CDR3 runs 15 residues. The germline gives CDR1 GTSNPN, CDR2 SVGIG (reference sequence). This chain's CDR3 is CAWSVNLRNYNEQFF. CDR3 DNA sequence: TGTGCCTGGAGTGTAAATTTGCGGAACTACAATGAGCAGTTCTTC.

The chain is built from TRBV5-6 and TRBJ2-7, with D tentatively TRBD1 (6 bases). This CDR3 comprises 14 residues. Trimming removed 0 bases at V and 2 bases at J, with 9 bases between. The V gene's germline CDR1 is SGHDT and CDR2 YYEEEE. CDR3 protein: CASSLVDSTYEQYF. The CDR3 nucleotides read TGTGCCAGCAGCTTGGTGGACAGCACCTACGAGCAGTACTTC.

The CDR3 loop is CASRLGDTQYF. CDR3 bases: TGTGCCAGCAGACTAGGAGATACGCAGTATTTT. V usage is TRBV28 and J usage is TRBJ2-3; weak D call: TRBD2 (5 bases). V was pared by 6 bases and J by 5 bases, with 6 bases between. The CDR3 is made up of 11 amino acids. CDR1 is MDHEN and CDR2 is SYDVKM in the germline V gene. Full variable domain (outside the CDR3, taken from reference TRBV28 and TRBJ2-3): DVKVTQSSRYLVKRTGEKVFLECVQDMDHENMFWYRQDPGLGLRLIYFSYDVKMKEKGDIPEGYSVSREKKERFSLILESASTNQTSMYLCASRLGDTQYFGPGTRLTVL.

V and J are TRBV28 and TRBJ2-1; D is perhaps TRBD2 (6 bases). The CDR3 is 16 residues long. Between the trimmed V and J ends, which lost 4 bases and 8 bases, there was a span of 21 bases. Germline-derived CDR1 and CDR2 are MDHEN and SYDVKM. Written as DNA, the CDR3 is TGTGCCAGCAGTTCATCCGGGAGTTCAAGCCTCGATGAGCAGTTCTTC. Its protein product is CASSSSGSSSLDEQFF.

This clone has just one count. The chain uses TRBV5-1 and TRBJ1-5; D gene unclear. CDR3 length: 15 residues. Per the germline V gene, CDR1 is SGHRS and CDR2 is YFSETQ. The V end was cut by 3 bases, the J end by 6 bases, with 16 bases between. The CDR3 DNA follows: TGCGCCAGCAGCTCCGGCGTCGCGGGAAGTCAGCCCCAGCATTTT. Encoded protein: CASSSGVAGSQPQHF.

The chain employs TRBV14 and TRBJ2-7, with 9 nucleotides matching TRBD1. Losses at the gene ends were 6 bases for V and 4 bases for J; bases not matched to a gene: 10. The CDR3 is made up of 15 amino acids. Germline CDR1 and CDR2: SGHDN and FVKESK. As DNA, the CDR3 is TGTGCCAGCAGTCGGATCGGACAGGGGTTTTACGAGCAGTACTTC. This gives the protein CASSRIGQGFYEQYF.

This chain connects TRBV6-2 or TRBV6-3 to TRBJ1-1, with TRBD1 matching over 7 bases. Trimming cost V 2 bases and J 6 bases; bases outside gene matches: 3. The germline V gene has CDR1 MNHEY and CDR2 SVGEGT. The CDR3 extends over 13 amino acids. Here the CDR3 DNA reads TGTGCCAGCAGTTACCAAGGGGGCCCTGAAGCTTTCTTT. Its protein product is CASSYQGGPEAFF.

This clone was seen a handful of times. This CDR3 is CATSDVGGNLNEQFF. CDR3 DNA sequence: TGTGCCACCAGTGATGTCGGGGGGAATCTGAATGAGCAGTTCTTC. The rearrangement links TRBV24-1 to TRBJ2-1, with 7 positions matching TRBD2. CDR1 and CDR2 (germline): KGHDR, SFDVKD. V was pared by 3 bases and J by 7 bases, with 8 bases of the junction left unmatched. This CDR3 spans 15 amino acids.

In nucleotides, the CDR3 is TGTGCCAGCAGCAACAGGGATTGGGGTGAAAAACTGTTTTTT. Translation: CASSNRDWGEKLFF. This rearrangement joins TRBV7-9 to TRBJ1-4; a possible D gene is TRBD1 (6 bases). The CDR3 consists of 14 residues. Trimming removed 5 bases at V and 7 bases at J, with 14 bases between. CDR1 and CDR2 from the germline V gene are SEHNR and FQNEAQ (reference sequence). The entire variable domain, with the rest obtained from reference TRBV7-9 and TRBJ1-4, is as follows: DTGVSQNPRHKITKRGQNVTFRCDPISEHNRLYWYRQTLGQGPEFLTYFQNEAQLEKSRLLSDRFSAERPKGSFSTLEIQRTEQGDSAMYLCASSNRDWGEKLFFGSGTQLSVL.

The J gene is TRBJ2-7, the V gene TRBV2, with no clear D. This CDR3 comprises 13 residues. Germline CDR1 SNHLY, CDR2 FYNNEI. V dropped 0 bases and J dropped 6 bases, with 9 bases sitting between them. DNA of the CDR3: TGTGCCAGCAGTGAAGCGCGTACAGCCGAGCAGTACTTC. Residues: CASSEARTAEQYF.

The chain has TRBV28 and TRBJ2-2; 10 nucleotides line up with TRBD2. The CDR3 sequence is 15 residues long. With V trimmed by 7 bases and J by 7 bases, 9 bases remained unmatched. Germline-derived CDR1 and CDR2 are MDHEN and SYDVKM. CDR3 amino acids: CASTSGRAGVGELFF. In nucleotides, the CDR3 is TGTGCCAGCACCAGCGGGAGGGCCGGGGTCGGGGAGCTGTTTTTT.

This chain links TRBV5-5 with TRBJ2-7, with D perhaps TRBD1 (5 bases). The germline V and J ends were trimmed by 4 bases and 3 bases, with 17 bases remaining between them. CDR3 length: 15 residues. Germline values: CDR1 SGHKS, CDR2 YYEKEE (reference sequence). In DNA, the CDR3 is TGTGCCAGCAGCCTCGACAGAAATGAATTCTACGAGCAGTACTTC. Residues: CASSLDRNEFYEQYF.

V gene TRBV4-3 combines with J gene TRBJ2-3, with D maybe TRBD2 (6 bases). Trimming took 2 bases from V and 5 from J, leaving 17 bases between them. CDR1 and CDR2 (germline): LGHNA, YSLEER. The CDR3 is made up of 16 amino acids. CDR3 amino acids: CASSQSASASGDTQYF. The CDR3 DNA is TGCGCCAGCAGCCAATCCGCTAGCGCAAGTGGAGATACGCAGTATTTT.

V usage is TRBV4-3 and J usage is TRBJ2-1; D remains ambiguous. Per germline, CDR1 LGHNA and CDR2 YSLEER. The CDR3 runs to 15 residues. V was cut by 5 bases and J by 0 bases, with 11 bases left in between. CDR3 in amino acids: CASSSQRSSYNEQFF. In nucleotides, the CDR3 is TGCGCCAGCAGCTCCCAGCGTAGCTCCTACAATGAGCAGTTCTTC.

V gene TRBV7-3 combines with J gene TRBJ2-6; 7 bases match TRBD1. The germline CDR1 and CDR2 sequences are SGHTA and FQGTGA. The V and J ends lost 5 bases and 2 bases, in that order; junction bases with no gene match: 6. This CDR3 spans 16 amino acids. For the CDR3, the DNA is TGTGCCAGCAGCCTACAGGGGTATACTGGGGCCAACGTCCTGACTTTC. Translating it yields CASSLQGYTGANVLTF.